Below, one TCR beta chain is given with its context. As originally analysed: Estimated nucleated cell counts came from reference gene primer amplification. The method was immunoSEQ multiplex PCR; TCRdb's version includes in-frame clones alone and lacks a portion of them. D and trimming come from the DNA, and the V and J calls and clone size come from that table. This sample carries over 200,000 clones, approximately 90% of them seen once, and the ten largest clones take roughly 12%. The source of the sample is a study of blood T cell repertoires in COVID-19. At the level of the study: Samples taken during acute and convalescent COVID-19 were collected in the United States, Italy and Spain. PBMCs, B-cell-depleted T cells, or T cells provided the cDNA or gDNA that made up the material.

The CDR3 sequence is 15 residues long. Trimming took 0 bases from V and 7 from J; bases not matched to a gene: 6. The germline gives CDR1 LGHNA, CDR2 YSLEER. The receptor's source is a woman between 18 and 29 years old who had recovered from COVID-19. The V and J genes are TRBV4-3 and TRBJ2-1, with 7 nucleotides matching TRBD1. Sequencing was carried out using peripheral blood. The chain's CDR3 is CASSQDWAGGNEQFF. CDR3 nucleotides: TGCGCCAGCAGCCAAGATTGGGCAGGGGGAAATGAGCAGTTCTTC.